This TCR beta chain was retrieved from a study of OX40 agonist ivuxolimab in advanced cancers. Study in general: At 82.7% male, the cohort had a mean age of 60 years, ranging from roughly 20 to 80.

Points from the study as a whole: Fewer expanded clones were found on average in CD4+ than in CD8+ T cells.

With respect to this clone: The antigen remains undetermined.

Assay: immunoSEQ multiplex PCR; the TCRdb copy retains only in-frame clones and omits some. The sample carries roughly 74,000 clones, about 90% recorded once. This clonotype originated in an adult with an advanced solid tumor such as melanoma, head and neck, liver or kidney cancer. This sample comprised CD4+ or CD8+ T cells sorted from blood, obtained in a trial of the OX40 agonist ivuxolimab.

The CDR3 spells CASSNRMSGTEAFF. CDR3 DNA: TGTGCCAGCAGCAACAGGATGAGTGGCACTGAAGCTTTCTTT. This chain joins TRBV27 and TRBJ1-1; possible D gene TRBD1, 5 bases. The CDR3 is made up of 14 amino acids. CDR1 is MNHEY, CDR2 SMNVEV, per germline (reference sequence). V was shortened by 6 bases and J by 4 bases, with 15 bases between the two germline ends.